This TCR beta chain was sequenced during a study of patients and donors after allogeneic stem cell transplantation. TCRdb reprocessed the RT-PCR reads via MiXCR and lists one record per CDR3 protein. The data contain 200,000 to 250,000 distinct CDR3 sequences, 11% to 15% of them singletons. The CDR3 loop spans 13 amino acids. Germline-derived CDR1 and CDR2 are SGHNT and YYREEE (reference sequence). With 0 bases removed from V and 6 bases from J, the gap between germline ends came to 9 bases. V is TRBV5-4 and J is TRBJ1-2; possibly TRBD1 for D (5 bases). The sequence was collected from a human donor who was either an allogeneic HSCT recipient or a stem cell or donor lymphocyte infusion donor (not recorded which). It is not recorded whose cells these are; they may come from a transplant donor. Material: blood, either unsorted or a sorted T cell fraction (not recorded which). This CDR3 reads CASSLAMGDGYTF. The CDR3 DNA reads as TGTGCCAGCAGCTTGGCTATGGGGGATGGCTACACCTTC.